The source of this T cell receptor (beta chain) is a study of shared clonotypes between healthy human individuals (dated by TCRdb to the early 2020s). With respect to the entire study: Three men and two women, aged 18 to 49 years, made up the cohort. Per donor, three plates each were used for CD4 naive and CD4 memory, two for CD8 naive, and one for CD8 memory. To estimate repertoire size and how much clonotypes are shared between individuals, the study performed deep sequencing of blood TCR repertoires from 4 to 6 healthy adults. To increase sequencing depth and limit assay-specific biases, TCR repertoire library preparation and sequencing were carried out by different laboratories using diverse techniques. Between about 0.8 and 9.5 billion PBMCs per donor were obtained by leukapheresis. Broad study findings and their caveats: Naive subsets generally had larger estimated clonotype richness than memory subsets did. Based on pairwise subsampling, the degree of clonotype sharing among donors was expected to be affected by sequencing depth. Rarefaction of sorted-subset datasets indicated incomplete sequencing despite the large sequencing depth. The genetic and exposure-history diversity represented was limited by the small number of donors. Sharing across a handful of donors was observed for roughly 5.4% of naive CD4, over 3% of naive CD8, over 2% of memory CD4, and over 0.3% of memory CD8 clonotypes. Clonotypes shared by all four sorted-subset donors showed higher generation probabilities than non-shared clonotypes. Sampling was limited to blood, and TCR repertoires in tissue likely differ from TCR repertoires in blood.

The donors were healthy, HIV-negative adults with no recently reported acute infections or vaccinations. All donors were Caucasian adults living in Nashville, Tennessee, USA. Magnetic negative selection was used to enrich CD4+ T cells, after which naive cells were positively selected on CD45RA and the negative fraction became the memory subset. Blood was collected by leukapheresis, and PBMCs were isolated by Ficoll-Histopaque density gradient centrifugation and then cryopreserved in liquid nitrogen vapor phase. Analytical flow cytometry was used to check the purity and quantity of each magnetically sorted T cell population. Genomic DNA was isolated from every sorted fraction and measured by UV absorbance on a Nanodrop 2000c. Using the deep immunoSEQ assay, multiplex PCR amplified TCR CDR3 regions from genomic DNA. For each cell subset, the extracted genomic DNA was distributed evenly across all wells of several immunoSEQ 96-well plates, and each plate served as one replicate. For sorted subsets, each replicate PCR was loaded with approximately 0.2 ug genomic DNA, equivalent to about 30,000 T cell genomes. The purified libraries were quantified using a Qubit 3.0 fluorometer, sized with a Bioanalyzer 2100, and then quantified again using the KAPA Library Quantification kit. Each immunoSEQ 96-well plate was sequenced on its own single-read 150-cycle Illumina NextSeq 550 flow cell. On the study's bioinformatics: Because only junctional sequences without quality scores were contained in the immunoSEQ output, filtering matching that applied to full-length reads could not be performed. Sequences were annotated with PyIR, a Python wrapper for IgBLAST v1.9, and V/J genes and CDR3 were assigned using IMGT germline references. Reads were removed for weak V/J assignments (E-value above 1e-6), missing CDR3, stop codons, out-of-frame junctions, or ambiguous translated residues. V3J clonotypes were defined as sequences sharing an identical inferred V gene, J gene, and CDR3 amino acid sequence. To compute the percentage overlap between repertoires, the number of shared unique clonotypes was divided by the size of the smaller repertoire. Three approaches were used to assess repertoire richness: RTK rarefaction, the Chao1 estimator, and Recon v2.1 estimates of unobserved clonotypes. For all TCRbeta clonotypes obtained by the gDNA method from a handful of donors, generation probabilities were computed with OLGA. Here the immuneACCESS table is served through TCRdb, limited to in-frame sequences with V and J called. Missing clones are a known gap in these copies; in checked studies unresolved V genes cover under half, and the rest lacks a known reason. V, J and clone size derive from that table, while D and trimming were established from the DNA sequence. The table for this sample lists some 1,100,000 clones; approximately 80% of them were counted only once. The ten top clones hold under 0.65% of the sample.

Trimming removed 2 bases from V and 5 bases from J, leaving 4 bases between the germline ends. Measured from the cysteine to the phenylalanine, the CDR3 is 12 residues long. The kept DNA is CDR3 alone, 36 bases in frame from the first base. CDR1 and CDR2 are drawn from the germline V gene: SGHTA, FQGTGA. Regarding this clone: Its antigen target is currently unknown. The input lacks base qualities; no much larger clone sits a single base away.

The receptor chain draws on TRBV7-3 and TRBJ2-1; the D gene remains uncertain. The sample consisted of memory CD4+ T cells from PBMCs. In light of the paper, this sample's cell subset or site label describes: CD45RA-negative fraction. The clonotype was recovered from a man between 18 and 29 years old in good health. Some clones in this sample may be carry-over from other donors' samples. The sequence in DNA is TGTGCCAGCAGCTTATTGAACAATGAGCAGTTCTTC. It encodes CASSLLNNEQFF. The CDR3 plus the reference TRBV7-3 and TRBJ2-1 genes for the other parts give the full variable domain: GAGVSQTPSNKVTEKGKYVELRCDPISGHTALYWYRQSLGQGPEFLIYFQGTGAADDSGLPNDRFFAVRPEGSVSTLKIQRTERGDSAVYLCASSLLNNEQFFGPGTRLTVL.